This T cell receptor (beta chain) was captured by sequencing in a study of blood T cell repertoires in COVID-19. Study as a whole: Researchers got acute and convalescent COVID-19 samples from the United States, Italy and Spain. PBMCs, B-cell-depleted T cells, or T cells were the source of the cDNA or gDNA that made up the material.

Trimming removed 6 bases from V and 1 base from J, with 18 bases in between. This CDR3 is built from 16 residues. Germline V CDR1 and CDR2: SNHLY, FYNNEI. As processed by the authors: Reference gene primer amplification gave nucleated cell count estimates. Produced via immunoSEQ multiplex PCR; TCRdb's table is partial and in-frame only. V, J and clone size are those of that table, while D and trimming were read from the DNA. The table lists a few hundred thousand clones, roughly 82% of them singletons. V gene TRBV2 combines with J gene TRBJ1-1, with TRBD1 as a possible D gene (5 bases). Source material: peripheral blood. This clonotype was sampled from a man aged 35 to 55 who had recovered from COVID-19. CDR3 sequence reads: CASRLGRGVPNTEAFF. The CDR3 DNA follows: TGTGCCAGCAGACTGGGGAGGGGAGTCCCGAACACTGAAGCTTTCTTT.